This T cell receptor (beta chain) was recovered during a study of T cell responses to AZD1222 COVID-19 vaccine. Whole-study results and caveats: Two AZD1222 administrations were followed by greater Spike-specific TCR breadth and depth. Nearly half of the spike-specific TCRs reportedly recognize variant regions that carry no mutations. Possibly, clonal diversity was underestimated; donors were largely white British and included more females.

Notes on this clone: Its antigen is unknown.

The table came from immunoSEQ multiplex PCR; TCRdb's copy has only in-frame clones and leaves some out. Counted here are 90,000 to 150,000 clones, roughly 90% occurring once; the ten biggest clones make up under 4.5%. The CDR3 totals 17 residues. With 0 bases clipped from V and 9 bases from J, the junction kept 14 bases outside the gene matches. CDR1 SGHRS and CDR2 YFSETQ come from the germline V gene. The V and J genes are TRBV5-1 and TRBJ2-7; 11 nucleotides align to TRBD1. This TCR derives from an adult in good health. The starting material was peripheral blood, obtained on day 0 of AZD1222 vaccination. DNA of the CDR3: TGCGCCAGCAGCTTGGGGACAGGGGGCGCGATAAGAGTCGCGCAGTACTTC. It yields the protein CASSLGTGGAIRVAQYF.